The 5 T cell receptor beta chains reported below all come from one sample, sequenced in a study of blood T cell repertoires in COVID-19. Sequencing used immunoSEQ multiplex PCR; TCRdb keeps in-frame clones, though not all of them. The sample has under 300,000 clones; approximately 84% are singletons. Sequencing was performed on PBMCs or T cells enriched from blood (not recorded which). The receptors derive from a man aged 40-49 years who had recovered from COVID-19.

This clone was detected once. The chain recombines TRBV9 with TRBJ2-5, with unresolved D. From germline, CDR1 is SGDLS and CDR2 YYNGEE. The ends were cut back, 6 bases at V and 4 bases at J, with 16 bases in the middle. The CDR3 loop spans 14 amino acids. The CDR3 region is CASNLETVVETQYF. CDR3 DNA: TGTGCCAGCAACCTCGAAACGGTCGTAGAGACCCAGTACTTC. The full variable domain, rest sourced from reference TRBV9 and TRBJ2-5, is DSGVTQTPKHLITATGQRVTLRCSPRSGDLSVYWYQQSLDQGLQFLIQYYNGEERAKGNILERFSAQQFPDLHSELNLSSLELGDSALYFCASNLETVVETQYFGPGTRLLVL.

This clone was detected only once. A read error may account for a junction end that differs from germline. The chain uses TRBV2 and TRBJ2-7; D is uncertain. Germline assignment: CDR1 SNHLY and CDR2 FYNNEI. The length of the CDR3 is 14 residues. For the CDR3, the DNA is TGTGCCAGCAGCGGTGAGCCTCCCTCCCACGAGCAGTACTTC. It specifies CASSGEPPSHEQYF.

This chain uses TRBV7-2 with TRBJ2-5; D possibly corresponds to TRBD2 (6 bases). CDR1 and CDR2 (germline): SGHTA, FQGNSA. Trimming shortened V by 8 bases and J by 5 bases, and 6 bases separated the two germline ends. This CDR3 is 10 amino acids long. CDR3 bases: TGTGCCAGCGGGGGGGAGACCCAGTACTTC. Its translation: CASGGETQYF. Combining the CDR3 with reference TRBV7-2 and TRBJ2-5 gives the whole variable domain GAGVSQSPSNKVTEKGKDVELRCDPISGHTALYWYRQSLGQGLEFLIYFQGNSAPDKSGLPSDRFSAERTGGSVSTLTIQRTQQEDSAVYLCASGGETQYFGPGTRLLVL.

This clone was recorded only once. The gene calls are TRBV5-8 and TRBJ2-1; maybe TRBD2 (6 bases). The V gene lost 4 bases and the J gene lost 4 bases, with 18 bases spanning the gap. The length of the CDR3 is 16 residues. Germline V gene lookup returns CDR1 SGHTS and CDR2 YDEGEE. The CDR3: CASSPLWGESYNEQFF. The CDR3 bases are TGTGCCAGCAGCCCCTTATGGGGGGAGTCGTACAATGAGCAGTTCTTC. The full variable domain, rest sourced from reference TRBV5-8 and TRBJ2-1, is EAGVTQSPTHLIKTRGQQATLRCSPISGHTSVYWYQQALGLGLQFLLWYDEGEERNRGNFPPRFSGRQFPNYSSELNVNALELEDSALYLCASSPLWGESYNEQFFGPGTRLTVL.

Many counts were recorded for this clone. The rearrangement uses TRBV5-1 and TRBJ2-7; tentative D call: TRBD2 (5 bases). This CDR3 is built from 13 residues. Deletions cut 0 bases from V and 6 bases from J, with 10 bases between. CDR1 is SGHRS and CDR2 is YFSETQ in the germline V gene. The CDR3 nucleotides read TGCGCCAGCAGCTTGGGTGCGGGCGGCGAGCAGTACTTC. It encodes CASSLGAGGEQYF.